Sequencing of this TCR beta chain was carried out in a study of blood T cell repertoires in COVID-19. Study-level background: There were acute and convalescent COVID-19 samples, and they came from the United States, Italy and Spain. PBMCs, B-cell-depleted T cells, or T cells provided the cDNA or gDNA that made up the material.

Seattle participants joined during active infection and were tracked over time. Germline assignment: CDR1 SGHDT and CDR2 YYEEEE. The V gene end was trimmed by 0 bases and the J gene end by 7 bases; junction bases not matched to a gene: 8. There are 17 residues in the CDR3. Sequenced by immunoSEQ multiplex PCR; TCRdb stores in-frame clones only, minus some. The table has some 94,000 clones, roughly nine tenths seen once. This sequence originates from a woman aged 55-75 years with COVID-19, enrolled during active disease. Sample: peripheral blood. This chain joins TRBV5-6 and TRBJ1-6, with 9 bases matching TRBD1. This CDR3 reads CASSLVRGTGYNSPLHF. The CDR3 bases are TGTGCCAGCAGCTTGGTTCGCGGGACAGGGTACAATTCACCCCTCCACTTT.